This TCR beta chain was captured in a study of blood T cells in healthy people across ages (dated by TCRdb to about 2015). Background on the whole study: In model experiments, template switching captured roughly one uniquely barcoded TCR beta cDNA molecule for every two T cells. Using deep sequencing normalized with unique cDNA molecular identifiers, the study measured how TCR beta repertoire diversity changes with age. Donors were grouped into four age groups: young (average roughly 17 years), middle-aged (roughly 40), aged (approximately 67) and long-lived (just over 80). To avoid experimental bias, donors of different ages were distributed randomly across sequencing lanes. For two donors (one aged 18 to 30 and one aged 80 or older), the study analyzed two additional independent replicas of 1 million unique cDNA reads from the same blood draw.

The germline ends are 8 bases apart after V is trimmed by 7 bases and J by 1 base. The germline V gene (reference sequence) supplies CDR1 MNHNY and CDR2 SVGAGI. The CDR3 numbers 13 residues from cysteine through phenylalanine. Left in the record is the CDR3 DNA by itself, 39 bases read in frame from the first base. Systemically healthy Caucasian individuals from Russia, 39 in total and aged about 6 to 90 years, were included as donors. Ten milliliters of peripheral blood were drawn from each donor into EDTA-treated Vacutainer tubes. Ficoll-Paque density-gradient centrifugation was used to isolate PBMCs, with at least 7 million per sample. Trizol reagent was used to extract total RNA from the PBMCs, yielding at least 5.5 micrograms per sample. Naive CD45RAhigh/CD27high T cell percentages were measured by flow cytometry on a PBMC aliquot from every donor. This clonotype was recorded many times. Its recognized antigen is unknown. One base away there is no much larger clone; base qualities are not given.

Library generation was performed with 5' RACE. The reads were generated on an Illumina HiSeq 2500. A second PCR of about 7 to 12 cycles was run with a J-beta primer mix and a sample-barcoded 5' primer. Each TCR beta cDNA molecule received a unique molecular identifier from a template-switch 5' adaptor carrying 12 random nucleotides. At least 2.5 million CDR3-containing paired-end reads were obtained from each sample. First-strand cDNA was synthesized from all RNA with the Mint cDNA synthesis kit, primed by a TRBC-specific oligonucleotide. Following uracil-DNA glycosylase treatment, all cDNA underwent a first 18-cycle PCR with the universal primers M1SS and BC2_uni_R. Turning to the authors' computational methods: Each sample was normalized by randomly selecting 1 million high-quality reads, each carrying a distinct molecular identifier. Reads with shared molecular identifiers were discarded instead of being binned into consensus sequences. CDR3 identification, clonotype clustering and error correction used MiTCR with a Q25 quality threshold and the strictest error-elimination algorithm. A nonparametric unseen species model using Euler transformation provided a lower-bound estimate of total TCR beta diversity. TCRdb reworked the public reads: Q25 trimming with fastp, MiXCR clone assembly, productive beta chains retained. CDR3 protein duplicates are merged, each entry listing the most common genes and DNA. The V and J calls and clone size are TCRdb's, not the authors'. Recorded for this sample are 650,000 to 700,000 distinct CDR3 sequences; 32% of them occurred a single time. The ten largest clones take up about 16% of the sample.

General conclusions and limits of the study: Compared with the aged group, more naive CD4+ T cells, fewer expanded clones and increased TCR diversity were shown by the long-lived group, suggesting age selection. Estimates of total diversity based on one million sequenced T cells were considered lower bounds and underestimates. Bulk unsorted PBMC profiling prevented conclusive comparison of naive and antigen-experienced compartments. Because the CMV infection status of the donors was unknown, age-related changes in expanded clonotypes may potentially have been confounded. As age increased, observed TCR beta diversity per million T cells dropped in a roughly linear way, and a significant reduction was already evident by age roughly 36. A strong correlation was found between observed TCR beta diversity and the percentage of naive T cells measured by flow cytometry.

The sequence came from a woman of 80 years or more in good health. Donor details come from another sample of the same person, matched by shared clones. The sequencing sample was made of blood. The rearrangement joined TRBV6-6 to TRBJ1-5; no D gene call is confident. The CDR3 corresponds to CASIRGSNQPQHF. The bases are TGTGCCAGCATCCGCGGGAGCAATCAGCCCCAGCATTTT.